These T cell receptor beta chains were read from a single sample in a study of T cells expressing NK-cell markers. After re-calling the 5' RACE reads, TCRdb lists one entry per CDR3 protein, DNA absent. This listing includes approximately 380,000 distinct CDR3 sequences. Sequences were obtained from blood T cells: a sorted CD56 or NKG2C T cell subset, CD4+ or CD8+ T cells, or bulk PBMC T cells (not recorded which). The origin of the receptors is a man aged 18-69 years in good health. Both conserved end residues are part of each CDR3.

v_call: TRBV20-1
j_call: TRBJ1-2
cdr3_aa: CSALLSGGAGYGYTF

v_call: TRBV20-1
j_call: TRBJ2-3
cdr3_aa: CSARVAAVPTDTQYF

v_call: TRBV20-1
j_call: TRBJ2-1
cdr3_aa: CSARDGGLASNEQFF

v_call: TRBV5-6
j_call: TRBJ2-5
cdr3_aa: CAGSGRATSGEETQYF

v_call: TRBV6-6
j_call: TRBJ2-1
cdr3_aa: CATWAGNYNEQFF

v_call: TRBV5-1
j_call: TRBJ1-6
cdr3_aa: CASSYPGLNSPLHF

v_call: TRBV7-2
j_call: TRBJ2-3
cdr3_aa: CASSLAWDSPLTDTQYF

v_call: TRBV12-3/TRBV12-4
j_call: TRBJ2-1
cdr3_aa: CASSFGQGVQDWEQFF

v_call: TRBV20-1
j_call: TRBJ1-4
cdr3_aa: CSAGPRTGRNEKLFF

v_call: TRBV3-1
j_call: TRBJ2-2
cdr3_aa: CASSQAGTIYQNTGELFF

v_call: TRBV18
j_call: TRBJ2-1
cdr3_aa: CASSPLVPGQGHNEQFF

v_call: TRBV6-5
j_call: TRBJ2-7
cdr3_aa: CASSYFSGGVWEQYF

v_call: TRBV20-1
j_call: TRBJ2-3
cdr3_aa: CSARRGLAGASGDTQYF

v_call: TRBV6-1
j_call: TRBJ1-1
cdr3_aa: CASSVTIGVFGTEAFF

v_call: TRBV28
j_call: TRBJ2-5
cdr3_aa: CASIHGGGQETQYF

v_call: TRBV6-4
j_call: TRBJ2-1
cdr3_aa: CASLNPPGPHNEQFF

v_call: TRBV7-2
j_call: TRBJ2-4
cdr3_aa: CASSPPGIAKNIQYF

v_call: TRBV10-3
j_call: TRBJ2-7
cdr3_aa: CAISESGQGANYEQYF

v_call: TRBV7-7
j_call: TRBJ1-4
cdr3_aa: CASSPTGQFNEKLFF

v_call: TRBV3-1
j_call: TRBJ2-1
cdr3_aa: CASSQPPQAGLAYNEQFF

v_call: TRBV29-1
j_call: TRBJ2-2
cdr3_aa: CSVYGQASTGELFF

v_call: TRBV15
j_call: TRBJ2-3
cdr3_aa: CATSLSSGGADTQYF

v_call: TRBV9
j_call: TRBJ2-3
cdr3_aa: CASSVEGRRPDTQYF

v_call: TRBV28
j_call: TRBJ1-5
cdr3_aa: CASSLVGIGQPQHF

v_call: TRBV6-5
j_call: TRBJ2-5
cdr3_aa: CASSYAGPGETQYF

v_call: TRBV4-1
j_call: TRBJ2-5
cdr3_aa: CASSQAGTGETQYF

v_call: TRBV5-1
j_call: TRBJ2-7
cdr3_aa: CASTIRPGGVVYEQYF

v_call: TRBV3-1
j_call: TRBJ2-5
cdr3_aa: CASSHAGLAQYF

v_call: TRBV3-1
j_call: TRBJ2-3
cdr3_aa: CASSHPWSGTQYF

v_call: TRBV6-5
j_call: TRBJ2-7
cdr3_aa: CASSYFPSGGAGGEQYF

v_call: TRBV27
j_call: TRBJ1-5
cdr3_aa: CASSLIGGNQPQHF

v_call: TRBV7-8
j_call: TRBJ2-1
cdr3_aa: CASSLGRLAGDEQFF

v_call: TRBV15
j_call: TRBJ2-1
cdr3_aa: CATSRDQGLADSNEQFF

v_call: TRBV5-4
j_call: TRBJ2-4
cdr3_aa: CASSSRTGLAKNIQYF

v_call: TRBV12-3/TRBV12-4
j_call: TRBJ1-6
cdr3_aa: CASSLSWDSALSPLHF

v_call: TRBV27
j_call: TRBJ2-1
cdr3_aa: CASSFHPWTSGGAVEQFF

v_call: TRBV5-1
j_call: TRBJ1-2
cdr3_aa: CASSLLYRGSGGYTF

v_call: TRBV20-1
j_call: TRBJ1-5
cdr3_aa: CSGRQHPSAQHF

v_call: TRBV9
j_call: TRBJ2-7
cdr3_aa: CASSVNSGTGIDEQYF

v_call: TRBV5-1
j_call: TRBJ2-5
cdr3_aa: CASSLTNPQETQYF

v_call: TRBV5-1
j_call: TRBJ1-6
cdr3_aa: CASSSLGRTNSPLHF

v_call: TRBV5-5
j_call: TRBJ2-5
cdr3_aa: CASSLGTVLLETQYF

v_call: TRBV6-1
j_call: TRBJ1-2
cdr3_aa: CASSEGTLSNYGYTF